A single sample is the source of the 9 T cell receptor beta chains below, sequenced in a study of type 1 and type 2 diabetes patients. PCR was run on genomic DNA. Multiplex PCR with 30 forward and 13 reverse primers amplified the TCR beta CDR3. TCRdb re-derived calls from the multiplex PCR reads in MiXCR, one entry per CDR3 protein. The repertoire holds fewer than 350,000 distinct CDR3 sequences, with around 47% as singletons. The sample taken for sequencing was peripheral blood mononuclear cells (PBMCs). The receptors shown here come from a man between 18 and 35 years old with type 2 diabetes.

The chain carries TRBV7-2 and TRBJ2-7; D may correspond to TRBD1 or TRBD2 (5 bases each). This CDR3 is 13 amino acids long. V was clipped by 4 bases and J by 7 bases, with 14 bases between them. Germline-derived CDR1 and CDR2 are SGHTA and FQGNSA. CDR3 loop: CASSSRRDGEQYF. In nucleotides, the CDR3 is TGTGCCAGCAGCTCTCGCCGGGACGGAGAGCAGTACTTC.

Only a few counts were recorded for this clonotype. The chain employs TRBV2 and TRBJ1-1; D gene ambiguous. V dropped 7 bases and J dropped 5 bases, with 14 bases sitting between them. The germline gives CDR1 SNHLY, CDR2 FYNNEI. There are 13 residues in the CDR3. In nucleotides, the CDR3 is TGTGCCAGCACCCCTCCGGGGTGGACTGAAGCTTTCTTT. It encodes CASTPPGWTEAFF.

Worth noting for this clonotype: The junction departs from germline at one end; a sequencing error may be responsible. The chain joins TRBV10-2 to TRBJ2-5; D remains unclear. This CDR3 is built from 13 residues. CDR1 is WSHSY and CDR2 is SAAADI in the germline V gene. The CDR3 loop reads CASSRALRETQYF. CDR3 nucleotide sequence: TGTGCCAGCAGTCGGGCCCTACGTGAGACCCAGTACTTC.

This clonotype was recorded a few times. The chain joins TRBV6-2 or TRBV6-3 to TRBJ2-5; the match to TRBD2 covers 11 bases. The germline gives CDR1 MNHEY, CDR2 SVGEGT. After removal of 5 bases from V and 2 bases from J, the junction contained 4 bases not matched to a gene. This CDR3 has 15 amino acids. CDR3 sequence: CASSPWTSGQETQYF. The CDR3 DNA reads TGTGCCAGCAGTCCCTGGACTAGCGGGCAAGAGACCCAGTACTTC.

V is TRBV5-1 and J is TRBJ1-2; a possible D gene is TRBD1 (5 bases). The CDR3 runs to 12 residues. CDR1 SGHRS and CDR2 YFSETQ come from the germline V gene. The V end was cut by 5 bases, the J end by 12 bases, with 17 bases between. The CDR3 loop reads CASSSGGKSNTF. The DNA for the CDR3 is TGCGCCAGCAGTAGCGGGGGGAAGAGCAACACCTTC.

This clonotype was picked up a small number of times. The CDR3 protein is CASSLRLGLPYQETQYF. CDR3 nucleotides: TGTGCCAGCAGTTTAAGGTTAGGACTACCGTACCAAGAGACCCAGTACTTC. This sequence joins TRBV12-3 or TRBV12-4 and TRBJ2-5; weak D call: TRBD2 (6 bases). The CDR3 has 17 amino acids. Trimming removed 2 bases at V and 0 bases at J, with 16 bases between.

The chain uses TRBV6-5 and TRBJ1-1; D gene uncertain. V was clipped by 5 bases and J by 1 base, with 8 bases between them. Looked up from germline, CDR1 is MNHEY and CDR2 is SVGAGI. CDR3 length: 13 residues. The CDR3 nucleotides read TGTGCCAGCAGTGAGTCCGGGAACACTGAAGCTTTCTTT. Translating it yields CASSESGNTEAFF.

This clonotype has just a few counts. The CDR3 here is CASSLKLLRDFSEGYTF. The CDR3, as DNA: TGTGCCAGCAGTTTAAAATTGTTGAGGGACTTTTCGGAGGGCTACACCTTC. The genes are TRBV27 and TRBJ1-2; D is perhaps TRBD1 (5 bases). Germline assignment: CDR1 MNHEY and CDR2 SMNVEV (reference sequence). CDR3 length: 17 residues. V was shortened by 2 bases and J by 8 bases, with 24 bases between the two germline ends.

The CDR3 protein is CASSSSRETQYF. CDR3 in DNA: TGTGCCAGCAGTTCCTCCAGGGAGACCCAGTACTTC. V usage is TRBV28 and J usage is TRBJ2-5; D remains unclear. Germline V lookup: CDR1 MDHEN, CDR2 SYDVKM. V was cut by 4 bases and J by 5 bases, with 8 bases left in between. The CDR3 totals 12 residues.